This is a list of T cell receptor beta chains from one sample in a study of blood T cell repertoires in COVID-19. The protocol was immunoSEQ multiplex PCR, while the TCRdb copy is restricted to in-frame clones and leaves out a portion. Of 210,000 or so clones listed, roughly nine tenths are singletons. Sequenced sample: peripheral blood. The receptors stem from a woman aged 50 to 65 with acute or convalescent COVID-19. CDR3s include the opening cysteine and the closing phenylalanine or tryptophan. The D gene is left open where the match is weak. The size of a clone is reported for some rows only, either as once, few or many, or as a class for expanded clones.

J: TRBJ1-5
D: .
V: TRBV5-6
size: .
CDR3: CASSLGGGNQPQHF
DNA: TGTGCCAGCAGCTTGGGCGGGGGCAATCAGCCCCAGCATTTT

J: TRBJ2-7
D: .
V: TRBV5-1
size: .
CDR3: CASSFARARYEQYF
DNA: TGCGCCAGCAGCTTCGCCAGGGCCCGTTACGAGCAGTACTTC

J: TRBJ1-1
D: .
V: TRBV5-1
size: .
CDR3: CASRNRRGGAGKWDTEAFF
DNA: TGCGCCAGCAGGAACCGGAGGGGTGGCGCAGGGAAGTGGGACACTGAAGCTTTCTTT

J: TRBJ1-2
D: .
V: TRBV19
size: many
CDR3: CASSPQNYGYTF
DNA: TGTGCCAGTAGTCCCCAGAACTATGGCTACACCTTC

J: TRBJ1-2
D: TRBD1
V: TRBV24-1
size: .
CDR3: CAIGGTGNYGYTF
DNA: TGTGCCATCGGGGGGACAGGTAACTATGGCTACACCTTC

J: TRBJ2-1
D: .
V: TRBV9
size: .
CDR3: CASSLQGSNNEQFF
DNA: TGTGCCAGCAGCCTACAGGGTAGTAACAATGAGCAGTTCTTC

J: TRBJ2-3
D: TRBD1
V: TRBV30
size: many
CDR3: CARGQGTDTQYF
DNA: TGTGCCCGGGGACAGGGAACAGATACGCAGTATTTT

J: TRBJ2-6
D: .
V: TRBV29-1
size: once
CDR3: CSVPPGLEANVLTF
DNA: TGCAGCGTCCCACCCGGACTTGAGGCCAACGTCCTGACTTTC

J: TRBJ1-1
D: TRBD1
V: TRBV19
size: .
CDR3: CASTTGAGGTDTEAFF
DNA: TGTGCCAGTACCACAGGGGCAGGGGGTACTGACACTGAAGCTTTCTTT

J: TRBJ1-1
D: .
V: TRBV21-1
size: .
CDR3: CASSPEEENTEAFF
DNA: TGTGCCAGCAGCCCCGAGGAGGAGAACACTGAAGCTTTCTTT

J: TRBJ2-1
D: .
V: TRBV4-3
size: .
CDR3: CASSQEPSSYNEQFF
DNA: TGCGCCAGCAGCCAAGAACCTAGCTCCTACAATGAGCAGTTCTTC

J: TRBJ2-3
D: .
V: TRBV10-1
size: .
CDR3: CASSGGLLSTDTQYF
DNA: TGCGCCAGCAGTGGGGGACTCCTCAGCACAGATACGCAGTATTTT

J: TRBJ1-2
D: TRBD1
V: TRBV5-1
size: .
CDR3: CASSFGQGGYTF
DNA: TGCGCCAGCAGTTTTGGACAGGGTGGCTACACCTTC

J: TRBJ2-6
D: TRBD1
V: TRBV4-1
size: .
CDR3: CASSQGQGVSGANVLTF
DNA: TGCGCCAGCAGCCAAGGTCAGGGGGTGTCTGGGGCCAACGTCCTGACTTTC

J: TRBJ1-1
D: .
V: TRBV9
size: .
CDR3: CASSVDQQVNTEAFF
DNA: TGTGCCAGCAGCGTAGACCAACAGGTGAACACTGAAGCTTTCTTT

J: TRBJ2-1
D: TRBD2
V: TRBV18
size: .
CDR3: CASSAGPGLEFGSEQFF
DNA: TGTGCCAGCTCAGCAGGCCCGGGACTAGAGTTCGGTTCTGAGCAGTTCTTC

J: TRBJ2-7
D: TRBD1
V: TRBV6-5
size: .
CDR3: CASSPGQGRYEQYF
DNA: TGTGCCAGCAGTCCCGGACAGGGGAGGTACGAGCAGTACTTC

J: TRBJ1-1
D: .
V: TRBV20-1
size: .
CDR3: CSASTDYTEAFF
DNA: TGCAGTGCTAGTACCGACTACACTGAAGCTTTCTTT

J: TRBJ1-2
D: .
V: TRBV29-1
size: once
CDR3: CSVTGLNGYTF
DNA: TGCAGCGTCACAGGGTTAAATGGCTACACCTTC

J: TRBJ2-5
D: TRBD2
V: TRBV7-9
size: .
CDR3: CASSRTGTSGSEETQYF
DNA: TGTGCCAGCAGCCGGACAGGGACTAGCGGGAGCGAAGAGACCCAGTACTTC

J: TRBJ1-2
D: TRBD1
V: TRBV18
size: few
CDR3: CASSPRTGDYGYTF
DNA: TGTGCCAGCTCACCCCGGACAGGGGACTATGGCTACACCTTC

J: TRBJ2-5
D: .
V: TRBV14
size: .
CDR3: CASSQLNQETQYF
DNA: TGTGCCAGCAGCCAACTAAATCAAGAGACCCAGTACTTC

J: TRBJ2-5
D: .
V: TRBV10-3
size: .
CDR3: CAISESRQAGETQYF
DNA: TGTGCCATCAGTGAGTCTCGGCAGGCAGGAGAGACCCAGTACTTC

J: TRBJ2-5
D: .
V: TRBV7-2
size: few
CDR3: CASSFGWEETQYF
DNA: TGTGCCAGCAGCTTTGGCTGGGAGGAGACCCAGTACTTC

J: TRBJ2-7
D: .
V: TRBV30
size: .
CDR3: CAWSVQAVSSYEQYF
DNA: TGTGCCTGGAGTGTACAAGCGGTGAGCTCCTACGAGCAGTACTTC

J: TRBJ2-1
D: .
V: TRBV10-3
size: .
CDR3: CAISLADNEQFF
DNA: TGTGCCATCAGCCTAGCCGACAATGAGCAGTTCTTC

J: TRBJ2-3
D: .
V: TRBV4-1
size: .
CDR3: CASSQDSTTDTQYF
DNA: TGCGCCAGCAGCCAGGACTCTACTACAGATACGCAGTATTTT

J: TRBJ2-2
D: TRBD2
V: TRBV20-1
size: .
CDR3: CSASSGRRTGELFF
DNA: TGCAGTGCTAGTAGCGGGAGACGGACCGGGGAGCTGTTTTTT

J: TRBJ1-2
D: TRBD1
V: TRBV7-3
size: .
CDR3: CASSLGQGAHGYTF
DNA: TGTGCCAGCAGCTTAGGGCAGGGGGCTCATGGCTACACCTTC

J: TRBJ2-2
D: .
V: TRBV5-1
size: .
CDR3: CASSLDAVAGELFF
DNA: TGCGCCAGCAGCTTGGACGCGGTGGCCGGGGAGCTGTTTTTT

J: TRBJ2-2
D: TRBD1
V: TRBV7-3
size: once
CDR3: CASSYGQGPTGELFF
DNA: TGTGCCAGCAGCTACGGACAGGGACCCACCGGGGAGCTGTTTTTT

J: TRBJ1-1
D: .
V: TRBV5-6
size: .
CDR3: CASSRNTGPGRDTEAFF
DNA: TGTGCCAGCAGCAGAAATACAGGGCCCGGGAGGGACACTGAAGCTTTCTTT

J: TRBJ2-1
D: TRBD2
V: TRBV27
size: .
CDR3: CASSRKLAGVYNEQFF
DNA: TGTGCCAGCAGTAGGAAACTAGCGGGGGTTTACAATGAGCAGTTCTTC

J: TRBJ1-1
D: TRBD1
V: TRBV6-5
size: .
CDR3: CASRQGGNTEAFF
DNA: TGTGCCAGCAGACAGGGGGGGAACACTGAAGCTTTCTTT

J: TRBJ1-1
D: .
V: TRBV2
size: .
CDR3: CASSLGQGSEAFF
DNA: TGTGCCAGCAGCCTGGGGCAGGGAAGTGAAGCTTTCTTT

J: TRBJ2-1
D: TRBD2
V: TRBV10-3
size: once
CDR3: CAISDLLAGEGEQFF
DNA: TGTGCCATCAGTGACCTCCTAGCGGGAGAGGGGGAGCAGTTCTTC

J: TRBJ1-3
D: .
V: TRBV7-6
size: .
CDR3: CASSPGYSGNTIYF
DNA: TGTGCCAGCAGCCCAGGATACTCTGGAAACACCATATATTTT

J: TRBJ1-1
D: .
V: TRBV4-3
size: .
CDR3: CASSQGQFLNTEAFF
DNA: TGCGCCAGCAGCCAAGGACAGTTCTTGAACACTGAAGCTTTCTTT

J: TRBJ2-3
D: TRBD2
V: TRBV7-2
size: .
CDR3: CASSPGLAGDTQYF
DNA: TGTGCCAGCAGCCCCGGACTAGCGGGGGATACGCAGTATTTT

J: TRBJ2-2
D: .
V: TRBV11-1
size: .
CDR3: CASSPGGPNTGELFF
DNA: TGTGCCAGCAGCCCGGGGGGCCCTAACACCGGGGAGCTGTTTTTT

J: TRBJ2-5
D: .
V: TRBV3-1/TRBV3-2
size: .
CDR3: CASSSRAKLAGTQYF
DNA: TGTGCCAGCAGCTCCCGGGCCAAACTCGCGGGGACCCAGTACTTC

J: TRBJ2-1
D: TRBD2
V: TRBV13
size: .
CDR3: CASSFPSGSSYNEQFF
DNA: TGTGCCAGCAGCTTCCCAAGCGGGAGCTCCTACAATGAGCAGTTCTTC

J: TRBJ1-3
D: .
V: TRBV19
size: .
CDR3: CASSQQGFGNTIYF
DNA: TGTGCCAGTAGCCAACAGGGCTTTGGAAACACCATATATTTT

J: TRBJ1-5
D: TRBD1
V: TRBV28
size: .
CDR3: CASRLPTGERQPQHF
DNA: TGTGCCAGCAGACTCCCGACAGGGGAACGTCAGCCCCAGCATTTT

J: TRBJ1-4
D: .
V: TRBV3-1/TRBV3-2
size: .
CDR3: CASSLRVYTNEKLFF
DNA: TGTGCCAGCAGCCTCAGGGTTTACACTAATGAAAAACTGTTTTTT

J: TRBJ1-3
D: .
V: TRBV29-1
size: .
CDR3: CSAEGVFGNTIYF
DNA: TGCAGCGCGGAGGGAGTATTTGGAAACACCATATATTTT

J: TRBJ2-7
D: TRBD1
V: TRBV10-3
size: many
CDR3: CAINKDRAGEQYF
DNA: TGTGCCATCAACAAGGACAGGGCAGGGGAGCAGTACTTC

J: TRBJ2-2
D: .
V: TRBV4-1
size: .
CDR3: CASSQDLRYGELFF
DNA: TGCGCCAGCAGCCAAGATCTGCGGTACGGGGAGCTGTTTTTT

J: TRBJ1-2
D: TRBD1
V: TRBV27
size: .
CDR3: CASSSLGDRIYGYTF
DNA: TGTGCCAGCAGTTCCCTCGGGGACAGGATTTATGGCTACACCTTC

J: TRBJ2-3
D: TRBD2
V: TRBV6-2/TRBV6-3
size: .
CDR3: CASSYRTSGYTDTQYF
DNA: TGTGCCAGCAGTTACCGGACTAGCGGTTACACAGATACGCAGTATTTT

J: TRBJ2-7
D: TRBD2
V: TRBV5-1
size: .
CDR3: CASSPKTSGDYEQYF
DNA: TGCGCCAGCAGCCCAAAGACTAGCGGAGATTACGAGCAGTACTTC

J: TRBJ1-1
D: .
V: TRBV12-3/TRBV12-4
size: .
CDR3: CASSLLRNSEAFF
DNA: TGTGCCAGCAGTTTATTGAGGAATAGTGAAGCTTTCTTT

J: TRBJ2-1
D: .
V: TRBV20-1
size: once
CDR3: CSASKQNEQFF
DNA: TGCAGTGCTAGTAAGCAAAATGAGCAGTTCTTC